A selection of T cell receptor beta chains follows, all from one sample in a study of Graves' ophthalmopathy and Graves' hyperthyroidism. One entry per CDR3 protein results from TCRdb running MiXCR on the multiplex PCR reads. The sample yields roughly 410,000 distinct CDR3 sequences, approximately 15% seen once. Sequenced material: peripheral blood. The receptors stem from a woman between 18 and 30 years old with stable Graves' hyperthyroidism. Both conserved end residues are part of each CDR3. Fields, in order: J gene, clone size, D gene, V gene, CDR3 protein, CDR3 DNA. The D gene is left open where the match is weak. For some rows the clone size is stated as once, few or many, or as a class when expanded; others skip it.

TRBJ1-5 | few | NA | TRBV4-1 | CASSQGRAYGNQPQHF | TGCGCCAGCAGCCAAGGACGGGCTTACGGCAATCAGCCCCAGCATTTT
TRBJ1-1 | NA | NA | TRBV20-1 | CSASAPDRLNTEAFF | TGCAGTGCTAGTGCCCCAGACAGGCTAAACACTGAAGCTTTCTTT
TRBJ2-7 | many | NA | TRBV6-2/TRBV6-3 | CASSTLRGKFYEQYF | TGTGCCAGCAGCACCCTAAGGGGCAAGTTCTACGAGCAGTACTTC
TRBJ1-2 | many | NA | TRBV10-3 | CAISDWGQTYGYTF | TGTGCCATCAGTGATTGGGGCCAGACTTATGGCTACACCTTC
TRBJ1-2 | many | TRBD1 | TRBV12-3/TRBV12-4 | CASSLTGVPSMGYTF | TGTGCCAGCAGTTTGACAGGGGTCCCCTCTATGGGCTACACCTTC
TRBJ2-5 | NA | TRBD2 | TRBV6-1 | CASTNLGGRQETRYF | TGTGCCAGCACCAACCTGGGAGGGCGCCAGGAGACCCGGTACTTC
TRBJ1-2 | many | NA | TRBV19 | CASTMSRASYGYTF | TGTGCCAGTACCATGAGCAGGGCGAGCTATGGCTACACCTTC
TRBJ1-1 | NA | TRBD1 | TRBV29-1 | CSVPDRDNTEAFF | TGCAGCGTCCCGGACAGGGACAACACTGAAGCTTTCTTT
TRBJ2-4 | few | TRBD2 | TRBV19 | CASSPGLAAEAKNIQYF | TGTGCCAGTAGCCCGGGACTAGCAGCTGAAGCCAAAAACATTCAGTACTTC
TRBJ2-2 | few | TRBD1 | TRBV19 | CASGGQGAGELFF | TGTGCCAGTGGGGGACAGGGGGCCGGGGAGCTGTTTTTT
TRBJ2-7 | many | TRBD2 | TRBV28 | CASSPQLAGRDEQYF | TGTGCCAGCAGTCCCCAACTAGCGGGCAGGGACGAGCAGTACTTC
TRBJ1-2 | many | TRBD1 | TRBV19 | CASFQQGRYGYTF | TGTGCCAGCTTCCAACAGGGGAGGTATGGCTACACCTTC
TRBJ2-7 | many | TRBD2 | TRBV20-1 | CSAKGRGGIYEQYF | TGCAGTGCAAAGGGGCGGGGGGGTATCTACGAGCAGTACTTC
TRBJ1-2 | many | TRBD1 | TRBV25-1 | CASSGGQGGTNYGYTF | TGTGCCAGCAGTGGGGGTCAGGGGGGAACTAACTATGGCTACACCTTC
TRBJ1-2 | few | NA | TRBV18 | CASSPIRSSGYTF | TGTGCCAGCTCACCAATTAGGTCTAGTGGCTACACCTTC